A selection of T cell receptor beta chains follows, all from one sample in a study of control samples from healthy donors and cancer patients. The repertoire was sequenced with immunoSEQ multiplex PCR; TCRdb's copy has only in-frame clones and lacks some. Found here are roughly 120,000 clones, less than 95% of them singletons; the top ten hold roughly 4.4%. The sample was blood. The receptors derive from a human donor in good health. The donor label of this sample is uncertain. Both conserved end residues are trimmed from each CDR3. Expanded clones get a size class; other rows say once, few or many, or leave the size out.

>TRBJ2-7|TRBV19|NA
ASSIGGFSYEQY
>TRBJ2-2|TRBV19|NA
ASRKMGNTGELF
>TRBJ2-1|TRBV6-5|NA
AILAGVAYNEQF
>TRBJ1-3|TRBV5-8|once
ASSFGSGAPSNTIY
>TRBJ1-2|TRBV7-2|NA
ASSLVGGNYGYT
>TRBJ2-2|TRBV24-1|few
ATSDSGVNTGELF
>TRBJ1-2|TRBV3-1/TRBV3-2|once
ASSQGTGNYGYT
>TRBJ1-6|TRBV18|NA
ASSPAGGGNSPLH
>TRBJ1-2|TRBV7-8|NA
ASSPRDFHGYT
>TRBJ1-4|TRBV28|NA
ASSSSDRRHEKLF
>TRBJ1-2|TRBV20-1|NA
SAPLSEHN
>TRBJ1-1|TRBV14|NA
ASSQVQGNTEAF
>TRBJ1-5|TRBV2|once
ASNGAGNQPQH
>TRBJ2-7|TRBV3-1/TRBV3-2|once
ASSRQVGGSYEQY
>TRBJ1-5|TRBV2|NA
ASSDQGGFNQPQH
>TRBJ1-4|TRBV14|few
ASGGREKLF
>TRBJ2-7|TRBV2|NA
ASSGGRQRLDYEQY
>TRBJ2-7|TRBV4-1|NA
ASSRGGLDGNLEQY
>TRBJ1-3|TRBV5-1|few
ASSSGVGVSGNTIY
>TRBJ2-1|TRBV14|NA
ASSQEGYRDREQF
>TRBJ1-5|TRBV3-1/TRBV3-2|NA
ASSQDKAAGPQH
>TRBJ2-2|TRBV7-2|NA
ASSSDTGELF
>TRBJ1-4|TRBV19|NA
ASSTLGQGNEKLF
>TRBJ1-1|TRBV5-8|NA
ASSLQGPNTEAF
>TRBJ2-3|TRBV24-1|NA
ATSTTGEADTQY
>TRBJ1-2|TRBV19|NA
ASYDRGGYGYT
>TRBJ2-2|TRBV6-6|NA
ASSYSPGYHTGELF
>TRBJ2-2|TRBV6-2/TRBV6-3|NA
ASSYSRDRGPITGELF
>TRBJ2-1|TRBV7-9|NA
ASSLMDSHNEQF
>TRBJ2-3|TRBV6-5|NA
ASNSPGVADTQY
>TRBJ2-7|TRBV5-5|NA
ASSFLMTGSYEQY
>TRBJ2-7|TRBV4-2|NA
ASSQTGSEQY
>TRBJ1-2|TRBV6-5|NA
ASSHRGLQRGYT
>TRBJ1-2|TRBV19|NA
ASSASIGGHGYT
>TRBJ1-6|TRBV5-1|NA
ASSLNKQGAGGSPLH
>TRBJ2-5|TRBV15|NA
ATSSGGGAQETQY
>TRBJ2-7|TRBV2|NA
ASSEVRYEQY
>TRBJ1-1|TRBV6-5|NA
ASRWGRTEAF
>TRBJ1-2|TRBV19|NA
ASTVAGVNYGYT
>TRBJ1-3|TRBV19|NA
ASTSNSGNTIY
>TRBJ1-2|TRBV9|NA
ASSQTGNYGYT
>TRBJ1-3|TRBV4-2|NA
ASSQGRAGSGNTIY
>TRBJ2-1|TRBV19|NA
ASNEGVDEQF
>TRBJ2-7|TRBV2|NA
ASIWDSQEQY
>TRBJ1-1|TRBV5-1|NA
ASSLGVAGLNTEAF